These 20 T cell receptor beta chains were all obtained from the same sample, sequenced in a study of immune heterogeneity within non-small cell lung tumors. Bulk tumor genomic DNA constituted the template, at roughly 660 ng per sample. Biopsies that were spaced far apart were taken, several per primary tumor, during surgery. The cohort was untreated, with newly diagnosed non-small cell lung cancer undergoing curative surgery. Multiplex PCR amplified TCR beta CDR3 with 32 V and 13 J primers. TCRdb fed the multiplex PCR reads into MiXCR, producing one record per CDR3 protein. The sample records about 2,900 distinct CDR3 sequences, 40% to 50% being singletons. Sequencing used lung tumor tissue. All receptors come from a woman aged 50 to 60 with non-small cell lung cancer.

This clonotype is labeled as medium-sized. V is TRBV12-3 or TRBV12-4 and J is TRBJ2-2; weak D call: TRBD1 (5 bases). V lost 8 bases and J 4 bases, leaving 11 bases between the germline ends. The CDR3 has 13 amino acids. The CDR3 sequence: CASSRQSTGELFF. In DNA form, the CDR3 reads TGTGCCAGCTCCCGACAGAGCACCGGGGAGCTGTTTTTT.

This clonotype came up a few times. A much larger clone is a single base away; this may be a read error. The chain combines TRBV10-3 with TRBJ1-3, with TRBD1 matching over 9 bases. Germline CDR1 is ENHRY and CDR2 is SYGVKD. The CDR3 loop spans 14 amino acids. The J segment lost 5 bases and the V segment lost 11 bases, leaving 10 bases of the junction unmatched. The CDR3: CASLEQGARNTIYF. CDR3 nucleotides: TGTGCCTCCCTTGAACAGGGGGCTAGAAACACCATATATTTT.

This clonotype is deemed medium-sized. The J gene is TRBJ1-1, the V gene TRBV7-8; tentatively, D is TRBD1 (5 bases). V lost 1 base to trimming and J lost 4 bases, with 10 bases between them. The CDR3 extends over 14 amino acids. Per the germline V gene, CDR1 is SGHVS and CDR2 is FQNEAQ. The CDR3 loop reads CASSLDHGATEAFF. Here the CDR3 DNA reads TGTGCCAGCAGCTTAGACCATGGGGCCACTGAAGCTTTCTTT.

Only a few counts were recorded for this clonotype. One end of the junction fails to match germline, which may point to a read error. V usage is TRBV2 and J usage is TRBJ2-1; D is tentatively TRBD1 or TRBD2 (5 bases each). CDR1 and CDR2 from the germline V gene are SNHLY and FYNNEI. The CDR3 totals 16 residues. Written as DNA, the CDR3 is TGTGCCAGCAGTGATCCCGGGGCCCCGATGTGGAATGAGCAGTTATTC. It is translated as CASSDPGAPMWNEQLF.

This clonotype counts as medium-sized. Written as DNA, the CDR3 is TGTGCCAGCAGTTTAGTGGGGGTGTACGGTTACGAGCAGTACTTC. This translates into CASSLVGVYGYEQYF. The chain carries TRBV28 and TRBJ2-7, with D perhaps given as TRBD1 or TRBD2 (5 bases each). Trimming took off 2 bases at V and 4 bases at J, with 15 bases between the two ends. This CDR3 spans 15 amino acids. CDR1 MDHEN and CDR2 SYDVKM come from the germline V gene.

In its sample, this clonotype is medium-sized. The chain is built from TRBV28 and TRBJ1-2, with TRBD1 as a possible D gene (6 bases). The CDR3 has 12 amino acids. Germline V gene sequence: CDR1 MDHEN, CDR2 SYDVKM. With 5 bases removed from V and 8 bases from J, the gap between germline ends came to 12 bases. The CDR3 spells CASSDRQSGYTF. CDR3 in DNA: TGTGCCAGCAGTGACAGGCAGAGCGGCTACACCTTC.

CDR3 bases: TGCAGTGCTCCTCTCTATCGGGCCCTTGAAGCTTTCTTT. Its protein product is CSAPLYRALEAFF. This rearrangement joins TRBV20-1 to TRBJ1-1; D call uncertain. Germline values: CDR1 DFQATT, CDR2 SNEGSKA (reference sequence). V was clipped by 5 bases and J by 7 bases, with 17 bases between them. This CDR3 contains 13 residues.

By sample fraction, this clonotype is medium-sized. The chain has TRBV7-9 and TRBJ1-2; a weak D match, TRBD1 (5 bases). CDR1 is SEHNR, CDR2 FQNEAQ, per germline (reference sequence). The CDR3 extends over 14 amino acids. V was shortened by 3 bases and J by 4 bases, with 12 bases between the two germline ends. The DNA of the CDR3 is TGTGCCAGCAGCTTCGGGGACGGCTCCTATGGCTACACCTTC. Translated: CASSFGDGSYGYTF.

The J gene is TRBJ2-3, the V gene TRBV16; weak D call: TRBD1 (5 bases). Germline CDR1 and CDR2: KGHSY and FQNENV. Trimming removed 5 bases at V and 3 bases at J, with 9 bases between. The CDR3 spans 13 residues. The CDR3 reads CASSLRQTDTQYF. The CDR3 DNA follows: TGTGCCAGCAGCTTACGACAGACAGATACGCAGTATTTT.

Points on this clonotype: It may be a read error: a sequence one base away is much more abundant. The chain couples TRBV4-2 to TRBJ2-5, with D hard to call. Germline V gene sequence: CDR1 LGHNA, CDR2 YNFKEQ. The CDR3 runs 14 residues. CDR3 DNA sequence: TGTGCCAGCAACCAAGATTTGAACCAAGAGACCCAGTACTTC. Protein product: CASNQDLNQETQYF.

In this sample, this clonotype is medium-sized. CDR3 region: CASSLASGLGAYNEQFF. The DNA of the CDR3 is TGTGCCAGCAGCCTAGCGAGCGGTCTAGGCGCCTACAATGAGCAGTTCTTC. The chain combines TRBV9 with TRBJ2-1; D is possibly TRBD2 (6 bases). Trimming pared 4 bases from V and 2 bases from J, leaving 19 bases between. The CDR3 is made up of 17 amino acids. Germline CDR1 and CDR2: SGDLS and YYNGEE.

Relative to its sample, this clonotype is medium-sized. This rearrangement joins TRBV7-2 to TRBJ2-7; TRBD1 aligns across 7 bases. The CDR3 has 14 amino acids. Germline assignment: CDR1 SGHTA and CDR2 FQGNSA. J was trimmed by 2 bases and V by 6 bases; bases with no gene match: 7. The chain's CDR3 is CASSPTGSPYEQYF. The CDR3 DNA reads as TGTGCCAGCAGTCCGACAGGGTCCCCCTACGAGCAGTACTTC.

The CDR3 is CASSPAGGYTEAFF. DNA of the CDR3: TGTGCCAGCAGTCCCGCGGGAGGGTACACTGAAGCTTTCTTT. This sequence joins TRBV12-3 or TRBV12-4 and TRBJ1-1; D is uncertain. The CDR3 loop spans 14 amino acids. Trimming stripped 5 bases from V and 3 bases from J, with 13 bases between.

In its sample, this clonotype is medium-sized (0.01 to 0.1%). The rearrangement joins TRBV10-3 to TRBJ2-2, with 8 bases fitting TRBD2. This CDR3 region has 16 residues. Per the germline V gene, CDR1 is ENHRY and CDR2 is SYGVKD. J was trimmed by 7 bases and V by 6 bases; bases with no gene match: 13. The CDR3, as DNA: TGTGCCATCAGCGCTACGAAGCGGGGGCAAGGCGGGGAGCTGTTTTTT. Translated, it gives CAISATKRGQGGELFF.

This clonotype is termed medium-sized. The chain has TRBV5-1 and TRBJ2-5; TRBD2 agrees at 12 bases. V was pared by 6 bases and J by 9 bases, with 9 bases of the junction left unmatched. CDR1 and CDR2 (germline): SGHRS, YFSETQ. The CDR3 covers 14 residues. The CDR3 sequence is CASMRTSGTGAQYF. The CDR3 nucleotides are TGCGCCAGCATGCGGACTAGCGGGACGGGGGCCCAGTACTTC.

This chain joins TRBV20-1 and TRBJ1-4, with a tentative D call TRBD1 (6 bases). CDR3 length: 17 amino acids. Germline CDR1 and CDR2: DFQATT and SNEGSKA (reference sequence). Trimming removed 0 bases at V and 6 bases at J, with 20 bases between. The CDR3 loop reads CSARDGRGGREYEKLFF. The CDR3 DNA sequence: TGCAGTGCTAGAGATGGCAGGGGAGGTCGAGAGTATGAAAAACTGTTTTTT.

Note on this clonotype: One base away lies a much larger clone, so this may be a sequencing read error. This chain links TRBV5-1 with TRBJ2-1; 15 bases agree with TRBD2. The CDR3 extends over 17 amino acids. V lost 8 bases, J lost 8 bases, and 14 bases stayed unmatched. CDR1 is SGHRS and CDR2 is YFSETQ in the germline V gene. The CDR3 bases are TGCGCCAGAAGCCCTGGGAGGACTAGCGGGGGGGCGGATGAGCAGTTCTTC. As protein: CARSPGRTSGGADEQFF.

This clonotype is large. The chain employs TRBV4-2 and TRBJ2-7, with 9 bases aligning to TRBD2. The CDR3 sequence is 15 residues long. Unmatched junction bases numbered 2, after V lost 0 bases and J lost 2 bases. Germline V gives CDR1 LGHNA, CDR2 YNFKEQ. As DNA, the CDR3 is TGTGCCAGCAGCCAAGAGGCGGGGGGGCCCTACGAGCAGTACTTC. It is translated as CASSQEAGGPYEQYF.

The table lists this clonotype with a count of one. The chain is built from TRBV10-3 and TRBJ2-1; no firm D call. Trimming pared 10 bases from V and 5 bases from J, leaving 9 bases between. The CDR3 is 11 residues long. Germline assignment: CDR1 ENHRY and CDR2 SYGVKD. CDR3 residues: CATQENNEQFF. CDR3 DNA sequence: TGTGCCACCCAGGAAAACAATGAGCAGTTCTTC.

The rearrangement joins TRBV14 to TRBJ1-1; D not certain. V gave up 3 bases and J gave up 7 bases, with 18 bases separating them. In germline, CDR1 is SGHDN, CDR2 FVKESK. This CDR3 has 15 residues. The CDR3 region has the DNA TGTGCCAGCAGCCAGCAAGCGGTCAGCAGAGGTGAAGCTTTCTTT. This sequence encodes CASSQQAVSRGEAFF.